This T cell receptor (beta chain) is from a study of vaccination effects on CD4 cells after COVID-19. This clone came up once. No antigen is known for it. Sequenced by immunoSEQ multiplex PCR; TCRdb stores in-frame clones only, minus some. There are 65,000 to 90,000 clones in the sample; roughly 73% occur only once, and about 2.3% lies in the top ten. The CDR3 loop spans 11 amino acids. Trimming left V 6 bases short and J 8 bases short, with 10 bases between. Subsequent to a culture period of more than 8 days, CD4+ T cells were isolated. Of the BNT162b2 and mRNA-1273 vaccines, participants received two doses of one or the other.

The chain uses TRBV12-3 or TRBV12-4 and TRBJ1-2, with D maybe TRBD1 (6 bases). Sequenced material: CD4+ T cells from PBMCs cultured without peptide, taken after COVID-19 vaccination. This clonotype was obtained from a human donor who received a COVID-19 vaccine. CDR3 in amino acids: CASRGDMGYTF. CDR3 DNA: TGTGCCAGCAGGGGGGACATGGGCTACACCTTC.